This T cell receptor beta chain was sequenced during a study of T cell changes during pregnancy in multiple sclerosis. Data came from immunoSEQ multiplex PCR; TCRdb stores just in-frame clones and leaves some out. The sample yields some 14,000 clones, roughly 86% seen once. This CDR3 is built from 14 residues. Looked up from germline, CDR1 is MNHEY and CDR2 is SVGAGI. V dropped 6 bases and J dropped 6; count of bases not matched to a gene: 3. The material was CD8+ T cells from peripheral blood mononuclear cells, obtained in the first trimester of pregnancy. The sequence was collected from a female donor with multiple sclerosis, enrolled in a pregnancy study. The chain links TRBV6-5 to TRBJ2-3; 13 bases agree with TRBD2. The CDR3: CASRLAGGGDTQYF. DNA for the CDR3: TGTGCCAGCAGACTAGCGGGGGGGGGCGATACGCAGTATTTT.